This TCR beta chain was recovered during a study of cytomegalovirus exposure and HLA in healthy donors. Study-level findings and limits: There were some 150 TCR beta chains listed as cytomegalovirus-associated.

Germline V gene lookup returns CDR1 LNHDA and CDR2 SQIVND (reference sequence). V lost 6 bases, J lost 3 bases, and 6 bases stayed unmatched. The CDR3 has 15 amino acids. 13 Jbeta primers and 60 Vbeta primers were used for the PCR. Sequencing was performed with immunoSEQ multiplex PCR; in TCRdb, only in-frame clones are kept and a portion is missing. This sample has about 190,000 clones, with about four fifths found just once. Note on this clone: The antigen is undetermined.

The sequenced material came from PBMCs. The chain has TRBV19 and TRBJ2-3; TRBD2 matches 10 bases. This clonotype was sampled from a woman aged 18-29 years in good health and CMV-seronegative. Here the CDR3 reads CASRLAGARTDTQYF. Here the CDR3 DNA reads TGTGCCAGTAGGCTAGCGGGAGCCCGGACAGATACGCAGTATTTT. Full variable domain (outside the CDR3, taken from reference TRBV19 and TRBJ2-3): DGGITQSPKYLFRKEGQNVTLSCEQNLNHDAMYWYRQDPGQGLRLIYYSQIVNDFQKGDIAEGYSVSREKKESFPLTVTSAQKNPTAFYLCASRLAGARTDTQYFGPGTRLTVL.